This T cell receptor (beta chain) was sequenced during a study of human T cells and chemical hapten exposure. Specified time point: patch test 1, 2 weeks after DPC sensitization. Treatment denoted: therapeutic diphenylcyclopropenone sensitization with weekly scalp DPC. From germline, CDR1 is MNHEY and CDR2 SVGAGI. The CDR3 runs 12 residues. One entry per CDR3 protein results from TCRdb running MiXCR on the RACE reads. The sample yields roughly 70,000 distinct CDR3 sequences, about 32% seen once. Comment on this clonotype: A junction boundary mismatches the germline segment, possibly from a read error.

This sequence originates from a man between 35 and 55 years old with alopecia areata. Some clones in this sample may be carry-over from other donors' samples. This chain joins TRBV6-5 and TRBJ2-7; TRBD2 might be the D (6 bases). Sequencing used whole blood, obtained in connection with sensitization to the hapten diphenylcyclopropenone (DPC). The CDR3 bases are TGTGCCAGCCGCCGGAGGGGCTACGAGCGGTACTTC. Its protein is CASRRRGYERYF.